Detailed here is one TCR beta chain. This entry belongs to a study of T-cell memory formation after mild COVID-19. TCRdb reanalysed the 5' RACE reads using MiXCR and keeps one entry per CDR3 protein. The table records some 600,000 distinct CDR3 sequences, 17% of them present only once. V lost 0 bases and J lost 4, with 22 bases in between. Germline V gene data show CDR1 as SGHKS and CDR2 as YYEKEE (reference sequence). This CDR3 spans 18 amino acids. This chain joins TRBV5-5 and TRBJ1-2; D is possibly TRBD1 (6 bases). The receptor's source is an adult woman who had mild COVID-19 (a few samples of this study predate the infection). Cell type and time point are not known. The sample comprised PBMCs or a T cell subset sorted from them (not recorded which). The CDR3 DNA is TGTGCCAGCAGCTTGGGGCCAGGGGTCGCGGAGAGTCTCTATGGCTACACCTTC. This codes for CASSLGPGVAESLYGYTF.